This T cell receptor (beta chain) was identified during a study of blood T cells in healthy people across ages. Study observations and caveats: Lack of knowledge of donor CMV status possibly confounded expanded clonotype changes.

Notes on this clonotype: Its antigen remains unidentified.

CDR1 SQVTM and CDR2 ANQGSEA come from the germline V gene. The CDR3 sequence is 13 residues long. V dropped 5 bases and J dropped 5 bases, with 15 bases sitting between them. Primers used in a second PCR of about 6 to 11 cycles were a sample-barcoded 5' primer and a J-beta primer mix. TCRdb reprocessed the 5' RACE reads with MiXCR, giving one entry per CDR3 protein. The table shows about 640,000 distinct CDR3 sequences, with under 70% occurring only once. Sequences were obtained from blood. The V gene is TRBV29-1, the J gene TRBJ2-5; no firm D call. The TCR was taken from a man in his sixties in good health. CDR3 DNA: TGCAGCGTTTGGGCGCTGGCCCCGGAGACCCAGTACTTC. Amino acids: CSVWALAPETQYF. Full variable domain (outside the CDR3, taken from reference TRBV29-1 and TRBJ2-5): SAVISQKPSRDICQRGTSLTIQCQVDSQVTMMFWYRQQPGQSLTLIATANQGSEATYESGFVIDKFPISRPNLTFSTLTVSNMSPEDSSIYLCSVWALAPETQYFGPGTRLLVL.